Presented here are 27 T cell receptor beta chains from one specimen sequenced in a study of control samples from healthy donors and cancer patients. Only in-frame clones appear in the TCRdb table, and some are missing; sequencing was by immunoSEQ multiplex PCR. The repertoire consists of some 250,000 clones, with 82% occurring once and the leading ten covering about 14%. Sequencing was performed on PBMCs. Every receptor here comes from an older woman with lung cancer.

The V call is TRBV7-5, the J call TRBJ2-5; the table's D call TRBD2 went unverified against the DNA. TRBV7-5 is an annotated pseudogene. The CDR3 length is 13 residues. CDR3 in DNA: TGTGTCATTGTCTTTTGTAGCCAAGAGACCCAGTACTTC. Protein: CVIVFCSQETQYF.

V gene TRBV7-9 combines with J gene TRBJ2-1, with D maybe TRBD1 (5 bases). The V gene's germline CDR1 is SEHNR and CDR2 FQNEAQ (reference sequence). V was trimmed by 4 bases and J by 6 bases, leaving 16 bases between them. The CDR3 loop spans 15 amino acids. In DNA form, the CDR3 reads TGTGCCAGCAGCTCCAGGGTGACCCTCTCCAATGAGCAGTTCTTC. Translating it yields CASSSRVTLSNEQFF.

The V call is TRBV5-4, the J call TRBJ2-1; TRBD2 matches 13 bases. Germline V CDR1 and CDR2: SGHNT, YYREEE (reference sequence). V dropped 3 bases and J dropped 7; count of bases not matched to a gene: 7. The CDR3 length is 16 residues. CDR3: CASSSGTSGIKNEQFF. CDR3 bases: TGTGCCAGCAGCTCGGGGACTAGCGGGATAAAGAATGAGCAGTTCTTC.

The chain employs TRBV10-3 and TRBJ2-3; tentatively, D is TRBD1 or TRBD2 (6 bases each). The CDR3 is made up of 14 amino acids. Trimming took 8 bases from V and 4 from J, leaving 16 bases between them. Germline V gives CDR1 ENHRY, CDR2 SYGVKD. The DNA of the CDR3 is TGTGCCATCGGGGAAGGGGGGATACCAGATACGCAGTATTTT. Translated, it gives CAIGEGGIPDTQYF.

This rearrangement joins TRBV18 to TRBJ1-4; D call uncertain. CDR1 is KGHSH, CDR2 LQKENI, per germline. Between the trimmed V and J ends, which lost 5 bases and 3 bases, there was a span of 16 bases. CDR3 length: 16 residues. This CDR3 reads CASSSLNAQANEKLFF. In DNA form, the CDR3 reads TGTGCCAGCTCATCACTTAACGCTCAAGCTAATGAAAAACTGTTTTTT.

The rearrangement joins TRBV19 to TRBJ1-5; D is possibly TRBD1 (6 bases). The CDR3 spans 14 residues. CDR1 is LNHDA, CDR2 SQIVND, per germline (reference sequence). The CDR3: CASNWGASNQPQHF. The CDR3 DNA is TGTGCTTCCAATTGGGGGGCTAGCAATCAGCCCCAGCATTTT.

The V and J genes are TRBV5-1 and TRBJ1-3; 9 nucleotides align to TRBD1. CDR1 and CDR2 (germline): SGHRS, YFSETQ. The CDR3 has 14 residues. V trimming: 5 bases; J trimming: 4 bases; junction bases outside the gene matches: 4. CDR3 bases: TGCGCCAGCAGGCGTGGACAGGGGGGAAACACCATATATTTT. Amino acids: CASRRGQGGNTIYF.

Worth noting for this clone: Other DNA sequences in the sample encode the same CDR3. The chain joins TRBV15 to TRBJ2-7; TRBD1 is a possible D gene (6 bases). There are 13 residues in the CDR3. In germline, CDR1 is LNHNV, CDR2 YYDKDF (reference sequence). The ends were cut back, 0 bases at V and 4 bases at J, with 7 bases in the middle. The CDR3 here is CATSRDRGYEQYF. The CDR3 DNA is TGTGCCACCAGCAGAGACAGGGGTTACGAGCAGTACTTC. Full variable domain (outside the CDR3, taken from reference TRBV15 and TRBJ2-7): DAMVIQNPRYQVTQFGKPVTLSCSQTLNHNVMYWYQQKSSQAPKLLFHYYDKDFNNEADTPDNFQSRRPNTSFCFLDIRSPGLGDTAMYLCATSRDRGYEQYFGPGTRLTVT.

J is TRBJ2-1 and V is TRBV7-2, with D possibly TRBD2 on 6 matching bases. The V gene's germline CDR1 is SGHTA and CDR2 FQGNSA. The CDR3 covers 15 residues. V dropped 2 bases and J dropped 5 bases, with 13 bases sitting between them. CDR3 nucleotide sequence: TGTGCCAGCAGCTTAACCGGGAGCGATAACAATGAGCAGTTCTTC. Protein product: CASSLTGSDNNEQFF.

CDR3 region: CASSFGQGRWDTQYF. For the CDR3, the DNA is TGTGCCAGCAGTTTCGGACAGGGGAGGTGGGATACGCAGTATTTT. This chain connects TRBV11-2 to TRBJ2-3; 9 bases are a match to TRBD1. This CDR3 spans 15 amino acids. The junction had 10 bases not matched to a gene; V was cut back by 6 bases and J by 6 bases. CDR1 is SGHAT, CDR2 FQNNGV, per germline.

The chain uses TRBV7-9 and TRBJ2-7, with 9 bases aligning to TRBD1. The germline V gene has CDR1 SEHNR and CDR2 FQNEAQ (reference sequence). The CDR3 consists of 14 residues. V lost 3 bases to trimming and J lost 7 bases; unmatched junction nucleotides: 7. CDR3 in DNA: TGTGCCAGCAGCTTCCAAGGACAGGGGATGGAGCAGTACTTC. Protein product: CASSFQGQGMEQYF.

The chain links TRBV9 to TRBJ2-2; the D gene is possibly TRBD1 (6 bases). The germline V and J ends were trimmed by 4 bases and 4 bases, with 14 bases remaining between them. The CDR3 runs to 15 residues. Germline-derived CDR1 and CDR2 are SGDLS and YYNGEE. CDR3 loop: CASSTQGSVTGELFF. In DNA form, the CDR3 reads TGTGCCAGCAGCACACAGGGTTCGGTCACCGGGGAGCTGTTTTTT. The full variable domain, with the rest looked up from reference TRBV9 and TRBJ2-2, is DSGVTQTPKHLITATGQRVTLRCSPRSGDLSVYWYQQSLDQGLQFLIQYYNGEERAKGNILERFSAQQFPDLHSELNLSSLELGDSALYFCASSTQGSVTGELFFGEGSRLTVL.

The rearrangement joins TRBV11-2 to TRBJ2-1; a possible D gene is TRBD2 (5 bases). V dropped 5 bases and J dropped 5 bases, with 13 bases sitting between them. CDR1 and CDR2 from the germline V gene are SGHAT and FQNNGV. The CDR3 has 14 residues. The CDR3 region is CASSPRVSDNEQFF. The CDR3 DNA is TGTGCCAGCAGCCCCCGGGTTAGCGACAATGAGCAGTTCTTC.

The sample holds one count of this clone. The chain uses TRBV6-1 and TRBJ2-5, with no clear D. This CDR3 comprises 13 residues. Germline assignment: CDR1 MNHNS and CDR2 SASEGT. Trimming pared 0 bases from V and 5 bases from J, leaving 7 bases between. DNA of the CDR3: TGTGCCAGCAGTGAAGCGATGTTTGAGACCCAGTACTTC. Translation: CASSEAMFETQYF.

This clone was detected only a few times. V is TRBV4-1 and J is TRBJ2-1; no firm D call. CDR1 and CDR2 (germline): MGHRA, YSYEKL. This CDR3 has 15 residues. The V gene lost 4 bases and the J gene lost 0 bases, with 10 bases spanning the gap. CDR3 bases: TGCGCCAGCAGCCGTCAGGAGAGCTCCTACAATGAGCAGTTCTTC. It codes for CASSRQESSYNEQFF.

The rearrangement uses TRBV14 and TRBJ1-1; possible D gene TRBD1, 5 bases. V lost 5 bases and J 0 bases, leaving 16 bases between the germline ends. CDR1 is SGHDN and CDR2 is FVKESK in the germline V gene. The CDR3 has 16 residues. The CDR3 region has the DNA TGTGCCAGCAGCGATTATGAGGGGATCATGAACACTGAAGCTTTCTTT. Its translation: CASSDYEGIMNTEAFF.

This chain connects TRBV7-3 to TRBJ2-7, with TRBD1 as a possible D gene (7 bases). V was trimmed by 2 bases and J by 2 bases, leaving 16 bases between them. There are 16 residues in the CDR3. CDR1 is SGHTA, CDR2 FQGTGA, per germline. The CDR3 DNA reads as TGTGCCAGCAGCTTAGGTCCGGGGGACAGAACCTACGAGCAGTACTTC. Its translation: CASSLGPGDRTYEQYF. The variable domain in full, completed from reference TRBV7-3 and TRBJ2-7, reads GAGVSQTPSNKVTEKGKYVELRCDPISGHTALYWYRQSLGQGPEFLIYFQGTGAADDSGLPNDRFFAVRPEGSVSTLKIQRTERGDSAVYLCASSLGPGDRTYEQYFGPGTRLTVT.

This chain links TRBV10-1 with TRBJ2-2, with D unresolved. The CDR3 is 11 amino acids. From germline, CDR1 is WNHNN and CDR2 SYGVQD (reference sequence). Deletions cut 4 bases from V and 6 bases from J, with 3 bases between. The CDR3 here is CASSAAGELFF. CDR3 sequence (DNA): TGCGCCAGCAGTGCTGCCGGGGAGCTGTTTTTT.

The chain carries TRBV7-3 and TRBJ2-1, with a possible D match to TRBD2 (7 bases). The CDR3 spans 19 residues. V lost 5 bases to trimming and J lost 1 base, with 24 bases between them. In germline, CDR1 is SGHTA, CDR2 FQGTGA. CDR3: CASSLITGTSGGSYNEQFF. The DNA for the CDR3 is TGTGCCAGCAGCCTCATAACAGGGACTTCGGGAGGATCCTACAATGAGCAGTTCTTC.

This rearrangement joins TRBV9 to TRBJ2-1; no clear D. The CDR3 runs 15 residues. Germline V gives CDR1 SGDLS, CDR2 YYNGEE. V gave up 4 bases and J gave up 0 bases, with 11 bases separating them. The CDR3 region is CASSLDGSSYNEQFF. CDR3 in DNA: TGTGCCAGCAGCTTAGACGGCAGCTCCTACAATGAGCAGTTCTTC. The full variable domain, its missing parts supplied by reference TRBV9 and TRBJ2-1, is DSGVTQTPKHLITATGQRVTLRCSPRSGDLSVYWYQQSLDQGLQFLIQYYNGEERAKGNILERFSAQQFPDLHSELNLSSLELGDSALYFCASSLDGSSYNEQFFGPGTRLTVL.

The rearrangement links TRBV4-2 to TRBJ2-7; weak D call: TRBD1 (6 bases). The length of the CDR3 is 17 residues. V lost 2 bases, J lost 0 bases, and 17 bases lay in between. Germline V gene sequence: CDR1 LGHNA, CDR2 YNFKEQ. The CDR3 loop is CASSQRRTEPDSYEQYF. The CDR3 coding sequence is TGTGCCAGCAGCCAACGGAGGACAGAACCAGACTCCTACGAGCAGTACTTC.

This clone was observed a handful of times. The chain uses TRBV28 and TRBJ1-2; D uncertain. The CDR3 covers 13 residues. The germline V gene has CDR1 MDHEN and CDR2 SYDVKM. Trimming left V 2 bases short and J 8 bases short, with 12 bases between. CDR3 sequence reads: CASSLPDNLGYTF. For the CDR3, the DNA is TGTGCCAGCAGTTTACCGGATAATTTGGGCTACACCTTC.

The chain is built from TRBV6-5 and TRBJ1-1, with 7 bases matching TRBD1. Germline CDR1 MNHEY, CDR2 SVGAGI. J was trimmed by 5 bases and V by 6 bases; bases with no gene match: 9. This CDR3 contains 14 residues. This chain's CDR3 is CASSLGTVNTEAFF. CDR3 bases: TGTGCCAGCAGCCTCGGGACAGTAAATACTGAAGCTTTCTTT.

V is TRBV19 and J is TRBJ1-5; 10 bases match TRBD1. The CDR3 contains 13 residues. Per germline, CDR1 LNHDA and CDR2 SQIVND (reference sequence). After removal of 4 bases from V and 6 bases from J, the junction contained 0 bases not matched to a gene. CDR3 nucleotides: TGTGCCAGTAGTAGGGACAGGGGTCAGCCCCAGCATTTT. Protein: CASSRDRGQPQHF.

The V call is TRBV25-1, the J call TRBJ1-2; D is ambiguous. CDR1 is MGHDK and CDR2 is SYGVNS in the germline V gene. V lost 1 base to trimming and J lost 6 bases, with 6 bases between them. The CDR3 consists of 12 residues. The CDR3 DNA reads as TGTGCCAGCAGTGAATTCCCAGATGGCTACACCTTC. Translation gives CASSEFPDGYTF.

V usage is TRBV10-1 and J usage is TRBJ2-1; 12 nucleotides match TRBD2. Per the germline V gene, CDR1 is WNHNN and CDR2 is SYGVQD (reference sequence). V lost 5 bases, J lost 1 base, and 0 bases stayed unmatched. This CDR3 has 15 amino acids. CDR3 amino acids: CASSLAGGSYNEQFF. As DNA, the CDR3 is TGCGCCAGCAGTCTAGCGGGGGGGTCCTACAATGAGCAGTTCTTC.

The V gene is TRBV2, the J gene TRBJ2-7, with TRBD1 as a possible D gene (5 bases). Looked up from germline, CDR1 is SNHLY and CDR2 is FYNNEI. This CDR3 region has 15 residues. Trimming took 2 bases from V and 0 from J, leaving 11 bases between them. The CDR3 loop is CASSEQGAYSYEQYF. Written as DNA, the CDR3 is TGTGCCAGCAGTGAACAAGGGGCCTACTCCTACGAGCAGTACTTC.